This TCR beta chain was observed in a study of cytomegalovirus exposure and HLA in healthy donors. Study details: One earlier analysis, a look at around 180 million T cells, found some 110 million unique TCR beta sequences. Study-wide points: The study put some 150 TCR beta chains on its list as cytomegalovirus-associated.

About this clone: The antigen remains unidentified.

CDR1 and CDR2 from the germline V gene are KGHSH and LQKENI. CDR3 length: 17 amino acids. Unmatched junction bases numbered 9, after V lost 3 bases and J lost 0 bases. PCR primers comprised 60 Vbeta and 13 Jbeta primers. Measured with immunoSEQ multiplex PCR; TCRdb has only the in-frame clones, and not every one. The sample includes 100,000 to 150,000 clones. The genes are TRBV18 and TRBJ2-5; 8 bases match TRBD1. The sequencing input was PBMCs. The sequence was obtained from a woman between 35 and 50 years old in good health and CMV-seronegative. The DNA of the CDR3 is TGTGCCAGCTCACCTCTAAGGAGGGGACAGGACCAAGAGACCCAGTACTTC. Translating gives CASSPLRRGQDQETQYF.